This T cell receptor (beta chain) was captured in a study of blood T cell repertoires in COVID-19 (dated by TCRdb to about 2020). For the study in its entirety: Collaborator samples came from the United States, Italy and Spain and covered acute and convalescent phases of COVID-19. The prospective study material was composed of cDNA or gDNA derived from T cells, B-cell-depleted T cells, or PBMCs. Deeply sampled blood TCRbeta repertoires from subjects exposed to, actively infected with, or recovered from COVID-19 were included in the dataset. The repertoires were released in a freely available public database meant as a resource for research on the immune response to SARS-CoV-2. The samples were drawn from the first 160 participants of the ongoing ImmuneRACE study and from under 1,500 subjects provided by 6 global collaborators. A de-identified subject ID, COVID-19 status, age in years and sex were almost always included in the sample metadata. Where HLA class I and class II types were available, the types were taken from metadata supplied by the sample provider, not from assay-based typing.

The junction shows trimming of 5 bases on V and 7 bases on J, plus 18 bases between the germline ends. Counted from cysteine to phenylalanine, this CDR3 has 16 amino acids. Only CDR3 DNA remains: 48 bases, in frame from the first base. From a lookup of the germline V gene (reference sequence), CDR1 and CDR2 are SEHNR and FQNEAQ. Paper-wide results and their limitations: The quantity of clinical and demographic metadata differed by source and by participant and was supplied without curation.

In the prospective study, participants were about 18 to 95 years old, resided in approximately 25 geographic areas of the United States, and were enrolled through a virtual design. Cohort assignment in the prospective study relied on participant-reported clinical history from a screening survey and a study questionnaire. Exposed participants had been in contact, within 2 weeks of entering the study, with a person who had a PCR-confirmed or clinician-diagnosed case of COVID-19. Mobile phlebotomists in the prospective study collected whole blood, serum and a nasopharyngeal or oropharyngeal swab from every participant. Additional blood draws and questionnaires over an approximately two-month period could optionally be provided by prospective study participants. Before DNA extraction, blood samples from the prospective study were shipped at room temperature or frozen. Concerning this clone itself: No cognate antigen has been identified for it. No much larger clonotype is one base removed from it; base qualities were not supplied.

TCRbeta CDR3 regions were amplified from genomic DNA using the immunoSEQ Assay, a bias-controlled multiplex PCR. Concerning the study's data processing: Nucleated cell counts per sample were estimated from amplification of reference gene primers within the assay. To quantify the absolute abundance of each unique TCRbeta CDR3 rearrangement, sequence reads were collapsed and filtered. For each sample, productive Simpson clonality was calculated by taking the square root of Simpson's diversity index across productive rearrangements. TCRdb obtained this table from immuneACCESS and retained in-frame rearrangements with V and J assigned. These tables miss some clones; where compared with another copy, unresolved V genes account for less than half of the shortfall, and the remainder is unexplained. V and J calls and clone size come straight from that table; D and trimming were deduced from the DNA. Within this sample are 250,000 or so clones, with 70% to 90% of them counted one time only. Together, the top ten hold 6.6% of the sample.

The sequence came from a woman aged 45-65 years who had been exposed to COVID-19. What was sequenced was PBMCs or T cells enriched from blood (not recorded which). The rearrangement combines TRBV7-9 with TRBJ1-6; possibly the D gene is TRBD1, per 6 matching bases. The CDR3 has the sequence CASSETAGQTNSPLHF. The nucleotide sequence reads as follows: TGTGCCAGCAGCGAAACCGCTGGACAGACAAATTCACCCCTCCACTTT.